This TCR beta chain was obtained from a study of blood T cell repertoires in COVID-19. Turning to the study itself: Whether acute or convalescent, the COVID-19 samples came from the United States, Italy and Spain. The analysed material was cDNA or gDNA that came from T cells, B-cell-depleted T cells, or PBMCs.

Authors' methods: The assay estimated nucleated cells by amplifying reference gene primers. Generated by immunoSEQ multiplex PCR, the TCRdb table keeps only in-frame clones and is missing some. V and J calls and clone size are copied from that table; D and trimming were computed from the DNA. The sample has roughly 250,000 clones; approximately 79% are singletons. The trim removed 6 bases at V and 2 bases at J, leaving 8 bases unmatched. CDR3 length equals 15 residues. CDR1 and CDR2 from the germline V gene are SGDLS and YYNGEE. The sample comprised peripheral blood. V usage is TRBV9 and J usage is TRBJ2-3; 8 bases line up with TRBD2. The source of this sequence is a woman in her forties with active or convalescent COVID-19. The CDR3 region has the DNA TGTGCCAGCACCCGAGCGGGGGAGAACACAGATACGCAGTATTTT. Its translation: CASTRAGENTDTQYF.